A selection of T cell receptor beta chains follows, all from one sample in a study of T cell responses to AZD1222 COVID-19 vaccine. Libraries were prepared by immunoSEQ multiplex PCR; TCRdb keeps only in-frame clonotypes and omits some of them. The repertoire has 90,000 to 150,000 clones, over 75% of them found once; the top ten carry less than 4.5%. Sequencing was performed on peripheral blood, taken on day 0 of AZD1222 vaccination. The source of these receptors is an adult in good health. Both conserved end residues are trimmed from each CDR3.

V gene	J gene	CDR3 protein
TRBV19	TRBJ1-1	ASRHWSTEAF
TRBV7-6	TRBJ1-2	ASSLAPSPEPLGYT
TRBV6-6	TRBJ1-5	ASSYLNQPQH
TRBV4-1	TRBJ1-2	ASSQEGNYGYT
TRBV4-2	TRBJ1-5	ASSRVWGGEIGSNQPQH
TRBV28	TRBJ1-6	ASSYVQGSSSPLH
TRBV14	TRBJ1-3	ASSQMTWTGAGNTIY
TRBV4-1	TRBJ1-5	ASSQEGGGWNQPQH
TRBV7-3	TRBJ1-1	ASSLIGQGNTEAF
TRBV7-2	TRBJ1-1	ASSLGTGGAGEAF
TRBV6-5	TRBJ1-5	ASSYQGEGQPQH
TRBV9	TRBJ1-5	ASSVGQTSNQPQH
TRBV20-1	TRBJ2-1	SASDTGTGEGNEQF
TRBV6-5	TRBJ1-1	ASRVLDRVNTEAF
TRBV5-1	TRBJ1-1	ASTPNGQTSNTEAF
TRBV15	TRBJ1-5	ATSRALLVETQAQPQH
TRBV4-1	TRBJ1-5	ASSHRLGQGGDSNQPQH
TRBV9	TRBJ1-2	ASSPQHKNYGYT
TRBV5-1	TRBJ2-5	ASSLVAGGRQETQY
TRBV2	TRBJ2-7	ASSEVTYTYEQY
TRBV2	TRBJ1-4	ASSDLALTNEKLF
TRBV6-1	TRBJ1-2	ASSEYGPANYGYT
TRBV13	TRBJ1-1	ASSADGNTEAF
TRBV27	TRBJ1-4	ASWSTVDEKLF
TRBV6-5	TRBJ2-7	ASSWTGLSSYEQY
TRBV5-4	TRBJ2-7	ASSLGLAGNYEQY
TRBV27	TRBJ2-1	ASSLGTSGGEQF
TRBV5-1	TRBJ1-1	ASSARRQDETVRTEAF
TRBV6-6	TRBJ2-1	ASTKGLAGGYEQF
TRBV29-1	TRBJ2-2	SVEDRDRGNTGELF
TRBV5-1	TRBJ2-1	ASSLAGEGLGNEQF
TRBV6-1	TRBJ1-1	ASSDDSPWNTEAF
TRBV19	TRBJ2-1	ASSIEVAGGRNEQF
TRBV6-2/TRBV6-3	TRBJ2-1	ASSYNRVRNEQF
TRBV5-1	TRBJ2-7	ASSLYLGRASGGRWEQY
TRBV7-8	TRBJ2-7	ASSFYFGLPGEQY
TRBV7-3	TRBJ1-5	ASSLTGGQPQH
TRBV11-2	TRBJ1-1	ASSSWTGRQNTEAF
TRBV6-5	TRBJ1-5	ASRQGHQPQH
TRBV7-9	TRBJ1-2	ASSSSFGPSNYGYT
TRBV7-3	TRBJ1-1	ASSALQGSTEAF
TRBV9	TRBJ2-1	ASSTTAGTGTYNEQF
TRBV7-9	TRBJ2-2	ASSRRGTGELF
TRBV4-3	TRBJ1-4	ASSQQQGVEEKLF
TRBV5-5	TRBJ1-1	ASSLGDITNTEAF
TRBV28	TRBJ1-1	ASSLGQGGMTEAF
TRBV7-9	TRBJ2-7	ASSSGGVYEQY
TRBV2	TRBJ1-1	ASMQVMDTEAF
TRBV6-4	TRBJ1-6	ASSDSSGEAPLH
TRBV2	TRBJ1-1	ASSGEAIRGAF
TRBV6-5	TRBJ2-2	ASSPSGTGELF
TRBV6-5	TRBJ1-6	ASSYSWTFNNSPLH
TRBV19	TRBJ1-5	ASSPDSDPNRPQH
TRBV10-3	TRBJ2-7	AISESKGQASYEQY
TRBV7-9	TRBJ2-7	AEHGPSSYEQY
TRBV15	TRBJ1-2	ATSRDGDRDYGYT
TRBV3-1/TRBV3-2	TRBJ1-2	ASSQWRQTYGYT
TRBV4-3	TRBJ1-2	ASSQDADGNNYGYT